The 11 T cell receptor beta chains listed next were all sequenced from one sample in a study of cytomegalovirus exposure and HLA in healthy donors. Sequenced by immunoSEQ multiplex PCR; TCRdb stores in-frame clones only, minus some. Of about 220,000 clones in the sample, roughly 84% were seen once. The source material was PBMCs. These TCRs come from a woman aged 25-40 years in good health and CMV-seropositive.

This chain joins TRBV7-8 and TRBJ2-7; D may be TRBD1 (6 bases). V dropped 6 bases and J dropped 4 bases, with 19 bases sitting between them. CDR3 length equals 15 residues. The V gene's germline CDR1 is SGHVS and CDR2 FQNEAQ. In DNA, the CDR3 is TGTGCCAGCAGAGTAACCGGGACAAGACCTTACGAGCAGTACTTC. Translating gives CASRVTGTRPYEQYF.

CDR3 DNA: TGTGCCAGCTCACCAGGGACAGGGTATCAGCCCCAGCATTTT. Translating gives CASSPGTGYQPQHF. This chain joins TRBV18 and TRBJ1-5; 9 nucleotides align to TRBD1. CDR3 length: 14 amino acids. CDR1 and CDR2 (germline): KGHSH, LQKENI. After removal of 2 bases from V and 5 bases from J, the junction contained 1 base not matched to a gene.

A note on this clone: Other nucleotide sequences in the sample specify the same CDR3. V and J are TRBV5-1 and TRBJ2-1, with D perhaps TRBD1 (6 bases). The length of the CDR3 is 15 residues. Germline values: CDR1 SGHRS, CDR2 YFSETQ. Trimming cost V 0 bases and J 1 base, with 8 bases left between them. The CDR3 bases are TGCGCCAGCAGCTTGGGAGGGGGATCCTACAATGAGCAGTTCTTC. Translated: CASSLGGGSYNEQFF.

The V and J genes are TRBV5-1 and TRBJ2-5, with 10 positions matching TRBD1. The CDR3 covers 14 residues. Germline V CDR1 and CDR2: SGHRS, YFSETQ. The V segment lost 0 bases and the J segment 7 bases; nucleotides outside the gene matches: 3. The CDR3 DNA follows: TGCGCCAGCAGCTTGGAGGGACAGGGGAGGACCCAGTACTTC. As protein: CASSLEGQGRTQYF.

The chain carries TRBV6-5 and TRBJ1-2, with 9 bases lining up with TRBD1. The ends lost 5 bases at V and 2 bases at J; junction bases unmatched: 6. The germline V gene encodes CDR1 MNHEY and CDR2 SVGAGI. The CDR3 consists of 15 residues. The CDR3 nucleotides are TGTGCCAGCAGTGGGATGGACAGGGGCAACTATGGCTACACCTTC. Translation: CASSGMDRGNYGYTF.

The chain combines TRBV28 with TRBJ2-7; TRBD2 matches 11 bases. The junction had 4 bases not matched to a gene; V was cut back by 5 bases and J by 1 base. There are 15 residues in the CDR3. The germline gives CDR1 MDHEN, CDR2 SYDVKM. CDR3 residues: CASSIAGGKSYEQYF. In nucleotides, the CDR3 is TGTGCCAGCAGTATAGCGGGAGGGAAGTCCTACGAGCAGTACTTC.

The chain combines TRBV4-2 with TRBJ1-3; D not resolved. Trimming pared 0 bases from V and 4 bases from J, leaving 10 bases between. Per the germline V gene, CDR1 is LGHNA and CDR2 is YNFKEQ. This CDR3 is 15 amino acids long. In DNA form, the CDR3 reads TGTGCCAGCAGCCAAGAGGAGGGTGGGGGAAACACCATATATTTT. This gives the protein CASSQEEGGGNTIYF.

The genes are TRBV6-1 and TRBJ2-1; TRBD1 agrees at 9 bases. This CDR3 is 16 amino acids long. V shed 4 bases and J 5 bases; nucleotides not matched to a gene: 9. Germline assignment: CDR1 MNHNS and CDR2 SASEGT. CDR3 in amino acids: CASSGDRDRANNEQFF. The CDR3 coding sequence is TGTGCCAGCAGTGGAGACCGGGACAGGGCGAACAATGAGCAGTTCTTC.

The V gene is TRBV28, the J gene TRBJ1-3, with a weak D call TRBD1 (6 bases). Deletions cut 5 bases from V and 4 bases from J, with 18 bases between. The germline gives CDR1 MDHEN, CDR2 SYDVKM. This CDR3 is built from 16 residues. CDR3 coding DNA: TGTGCCAGCAGTCAATACAGGGAGGCAACAGGAAACACCATATATTTT. As protein: CASSQYREATGNTIYF.

The genes are TRBV18 and TRBJ2-5; 7 nucleotides align to TRBD1. This CDR3 comprises 14 residues. Trimming cost V 2 bases and J 9 bases; bases outside gene matches: 9. Germline CDR1 KGHSH, CDR2 LQKENI. Here the CDR3 reads CASSPNTGAPAQYF. The CDR3, as DNA: TGTGCCAGCTCACCAAATACAGGGGCTCCGGCCCAGTACTTC. The variable domain in full, with the rest retrieved from reference TRBV18 and TRBJ2-5, is NAGVMQNPRHLVRRRGQEARLRCSPMKGHSHVYWYRQLPEEGLKFMVYLQKENIIDESGMPKERFSAEFPKEGPSILRIQQVVRGDSAAYFCASSPNTGAPAQYFGPGTRLLVL.

V usage is TRBV7-3 and J usage is TRBJ2-3; 9 bases map to TRBD2. The V gene's germline CDR1 is SGHTA and CDR2 FQGTGA. The CDR3 extends over 16 amino acids. V shed 0 bases and J 6 bases; nucleotides not matched to a gene: 7. This CDR3 reads CASSLTGSGSFDTQYF. CDR3 DNA: TGTGCCAGCAGCTTAACGGGTAGCGGGAGCTTTGATACGCAGTATTTT. Combining the CDR3 with reference TRBV7-3 and TRBJ2-3 gives the whole variable domain GAGVSQTPSNKVTEKGKYVELRCDPISGHTALYWYRQSLGQGPEFLIYFQGTGAADDSGLPNDRFFAVRPEGSVSTLKIQRTERGDSAVYLCASSLTGSGSFDTQYFGPGTRLTVL.